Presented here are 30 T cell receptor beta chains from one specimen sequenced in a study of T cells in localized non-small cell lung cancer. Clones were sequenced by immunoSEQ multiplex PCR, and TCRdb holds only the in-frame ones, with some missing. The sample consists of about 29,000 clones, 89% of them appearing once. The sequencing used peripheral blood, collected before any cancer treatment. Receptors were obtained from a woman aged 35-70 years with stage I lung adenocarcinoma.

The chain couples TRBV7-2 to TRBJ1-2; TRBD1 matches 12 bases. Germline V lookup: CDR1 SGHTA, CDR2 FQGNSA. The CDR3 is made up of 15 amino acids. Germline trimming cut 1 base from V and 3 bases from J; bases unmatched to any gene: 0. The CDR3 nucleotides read TGTGCCAGCAGCTTAGGGGACAGGGGGCACTATGGCTACACCTTC. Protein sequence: CASSLGDRGHYGYTF.

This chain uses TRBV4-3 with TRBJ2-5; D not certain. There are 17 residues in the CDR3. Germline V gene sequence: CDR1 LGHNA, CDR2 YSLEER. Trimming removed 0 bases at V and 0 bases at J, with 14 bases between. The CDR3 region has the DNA TGCGCCAGCAGCCAAGATGGAACTACTTCGTACCAAGAGACCCAGTACTTC. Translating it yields CASSQDGTTSYQETQYF.

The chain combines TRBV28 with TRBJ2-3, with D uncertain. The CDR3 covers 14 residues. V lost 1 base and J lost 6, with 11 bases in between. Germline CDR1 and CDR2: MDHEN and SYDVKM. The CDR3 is CASSLSTKGDTQYF. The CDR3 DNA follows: TGTGCCAGCAGTTTATCCACTAAAGGGGATACGCAGTATTTT.

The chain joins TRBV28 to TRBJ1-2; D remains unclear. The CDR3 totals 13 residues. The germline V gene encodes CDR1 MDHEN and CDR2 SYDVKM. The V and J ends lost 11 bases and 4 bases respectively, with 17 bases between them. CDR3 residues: CAHGPGRFYGYTF. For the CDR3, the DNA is TGTGCCCACGGCCCCGGACGGTTCTATGGCTACACCTTC.

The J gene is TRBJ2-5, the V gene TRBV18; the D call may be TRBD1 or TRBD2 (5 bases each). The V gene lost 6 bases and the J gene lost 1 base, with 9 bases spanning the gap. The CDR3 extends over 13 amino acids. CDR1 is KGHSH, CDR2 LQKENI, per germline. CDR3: CASSGVLQETQYF. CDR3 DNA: TGTGCCAGCTCGGGGGTCCTCCAAGAGACCCAGTACTTC.

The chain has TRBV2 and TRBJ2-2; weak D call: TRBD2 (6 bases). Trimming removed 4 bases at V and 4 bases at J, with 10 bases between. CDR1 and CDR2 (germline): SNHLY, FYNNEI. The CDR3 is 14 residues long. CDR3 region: CASSVMGGTGELFF. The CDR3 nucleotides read TGTGCCAGCAGTGTCATGGGGGGCACCGGGGAGCTGTTTTTT.

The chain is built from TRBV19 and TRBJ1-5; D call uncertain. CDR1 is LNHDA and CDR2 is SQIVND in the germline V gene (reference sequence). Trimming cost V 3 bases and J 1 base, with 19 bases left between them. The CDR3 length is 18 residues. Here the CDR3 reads CASSILLTGVGSNQPQHF. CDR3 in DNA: TGTGCCAGTAGTATCCTTTTAACCGGGGTTGGGAGCAATCAGCCCCAGCATTTT.

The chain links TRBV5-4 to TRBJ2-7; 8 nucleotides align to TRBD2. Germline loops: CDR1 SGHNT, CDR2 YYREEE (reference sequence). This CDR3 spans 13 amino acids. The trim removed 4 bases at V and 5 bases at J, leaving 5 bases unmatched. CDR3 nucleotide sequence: TGTGCCAGCAGCCAAATGACTAGCGACGAGCAGTACTTC. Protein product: CASSQMTSDEQYF.

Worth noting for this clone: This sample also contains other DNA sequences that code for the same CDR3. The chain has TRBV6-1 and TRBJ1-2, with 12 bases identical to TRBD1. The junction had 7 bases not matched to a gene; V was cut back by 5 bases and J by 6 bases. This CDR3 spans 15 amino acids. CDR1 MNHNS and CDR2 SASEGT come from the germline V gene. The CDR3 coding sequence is TGTGCCAGCAGTTCGAGGGACAGGGGGCTCGATGGCTACACCTTC. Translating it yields CASSSRDRGLDGYTF.

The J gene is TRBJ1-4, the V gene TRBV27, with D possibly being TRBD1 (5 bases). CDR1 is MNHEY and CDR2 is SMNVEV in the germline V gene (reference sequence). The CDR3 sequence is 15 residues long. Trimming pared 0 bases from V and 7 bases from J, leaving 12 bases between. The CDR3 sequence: CASSLSWGEGEKLFF. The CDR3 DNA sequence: TGTGCCAGCAGTTTATCGTGGGGGGAGGGTGAAAAACTGTTTTTT.

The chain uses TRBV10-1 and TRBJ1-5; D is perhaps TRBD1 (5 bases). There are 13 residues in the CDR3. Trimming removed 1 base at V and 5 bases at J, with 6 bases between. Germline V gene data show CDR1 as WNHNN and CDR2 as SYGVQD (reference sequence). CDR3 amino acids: CASSEWGDQPQHF. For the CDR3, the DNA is TGCGCCAGCAGTGAGTGGGGGGATCAGCCCCAGCATTTT.

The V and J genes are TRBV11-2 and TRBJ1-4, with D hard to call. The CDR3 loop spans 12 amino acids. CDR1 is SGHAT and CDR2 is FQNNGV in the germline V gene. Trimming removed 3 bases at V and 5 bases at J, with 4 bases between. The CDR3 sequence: CASSFQNEKLFF. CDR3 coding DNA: TGTGCCAGCAGCTTCCAGAATGAAAAACTGTTTTTT.

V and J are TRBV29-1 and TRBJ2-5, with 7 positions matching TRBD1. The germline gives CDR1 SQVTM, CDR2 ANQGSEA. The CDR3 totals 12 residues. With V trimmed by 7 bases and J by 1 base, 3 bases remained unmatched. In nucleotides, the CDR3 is TGCAGCGGTGGGACAGTCCAAGAGACCCAGTACTTC. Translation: CSGGTVQETQYF.

The CDR3 loop reads CASSLNTGTLGETQYF. The CDR3 coding sequence is TGTGCCAGCAGCCTGAACACCGGGACCCTCGGGGAGACCCAGTACTTC. V is TRBV7-2 and J is TRBJ2-5, with D perhaps matching TRBD1 or TRBD2 (5 bases each). Germline-derived CDR1 and CDR2 are SGHTA and FQGNSA. This CDR3 comprises 16 residues. V was cut by 5 bases and J by 5 bases, with 21 bases left in between.

The CDR3 protein is CASSLLWVNTEAFF. The CDR3 nucleotides are TGCGCCAGCAGCCTCCTCTGGGTGAACACTGAAGCTTTCTTT. The chain joins TRBV4-1 to TRBJ1-1, with D unresolved. CDR1 is MGHRA and CDR2 is YSYEKL in the germline V gene. V was shortened by 4 bases and J by 0 bases, with 9 bases between the two germline ends. This CDR3 spans 14 amino acids.

The CDR3 sequence is CASSLATNPQHF. CDR3 bases: TGTGCCAGTAGTCTAGCCACGAACCCCCAGCATTTT. This chain connects TRBV19 to TRBJ1-5; D not resolved. Germline V gene lookup returns CDR1 LNHDA and CDR2 SQIVND (reference sequence). V was cut by 5 bases and J by 10 bases, with 12 bases left in between. The CDR3 loop spans 12 amino acids.

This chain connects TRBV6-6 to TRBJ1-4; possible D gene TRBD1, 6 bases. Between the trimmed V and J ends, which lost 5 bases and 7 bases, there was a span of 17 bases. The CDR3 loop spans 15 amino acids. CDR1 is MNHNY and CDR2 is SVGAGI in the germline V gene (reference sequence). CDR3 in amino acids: CASSPLDSPTEKLFF. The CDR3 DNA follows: TGTGCCAGCAGTCCTTTGGACAGTCCTACTGAAAAACTGTTTTTT.

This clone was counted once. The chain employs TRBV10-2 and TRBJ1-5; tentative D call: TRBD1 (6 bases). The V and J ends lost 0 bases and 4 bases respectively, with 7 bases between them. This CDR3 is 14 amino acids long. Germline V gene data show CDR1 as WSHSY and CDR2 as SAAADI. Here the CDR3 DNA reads TGCGCCAGCAGTGAGTCGGACAGAAATCAGCCCCAGCATTTT. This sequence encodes CASSESDRNQPQHF.

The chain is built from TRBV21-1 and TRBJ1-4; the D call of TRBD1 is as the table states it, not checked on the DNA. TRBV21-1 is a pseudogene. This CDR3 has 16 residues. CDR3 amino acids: CASSGTGGVSNEKLFF. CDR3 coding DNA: TGTGCCAGCAGCGGGACAGGGGGCGTGTCTAATGAAAAACTGTTTTTT.

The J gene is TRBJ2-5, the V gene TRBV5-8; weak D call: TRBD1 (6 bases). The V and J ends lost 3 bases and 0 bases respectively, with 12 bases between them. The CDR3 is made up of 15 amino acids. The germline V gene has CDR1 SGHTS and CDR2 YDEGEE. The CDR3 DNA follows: TGTGCCAGCAGCTGGCCGACAGGCAACCAAGAGACCCAGTACTTC. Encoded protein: CASSWPTGNQETQYF.

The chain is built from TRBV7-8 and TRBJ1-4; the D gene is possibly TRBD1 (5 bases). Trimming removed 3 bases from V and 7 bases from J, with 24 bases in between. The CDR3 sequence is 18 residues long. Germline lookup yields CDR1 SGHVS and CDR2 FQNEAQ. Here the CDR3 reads CASSFYRPGLPGGEKLFF. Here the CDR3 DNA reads TGTGCCAGCAGCTTCTATAGGCCCGGGCTACCCGGGGGTGAAAAACTGTTTTTT.

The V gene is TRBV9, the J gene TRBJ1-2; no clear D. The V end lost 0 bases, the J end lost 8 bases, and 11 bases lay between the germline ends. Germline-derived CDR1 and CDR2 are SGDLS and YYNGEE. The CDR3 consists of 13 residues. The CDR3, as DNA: TGTGCCAGCAGCGTAGATCCCGCCGGAGGCTACACCTTC. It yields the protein CASSVDPAGGYTF.

DNA for the CDR3: TGTGCCACCAGCAGAGATTTTCAGGGGTTTAGCAATCAGCCCCAGCATTTT. Encoded protein: CATSRDFQGFSNQPQHF. This chain connects TRBV15 to TRBJ1-5, with D perhaps matching TRBD1 (6 bases). The CDR3 has 17 residues. Germline V gene data show CDR1 as LNHNV and CDR2 as YYDKDF (reference sequence). Trimming took off 0 bases at V and 0 bases at J, with 12 bases between the two ends. Looking up the rest from reference TRBV15 and TRBJ1-5 gives the full variable domain: DAMVIQNPRYQVTQFGKPVTLSCSQTLNHNVMYWYQQKSSQAPKLLFHYYDKDFNNEADTPDNFQSRRPNTSFCFLDIRSPGLGDTAMYLCATSRDFQGFSNQPQHFGDGTRLSIL.

The CDR3 loop reads CASSVGATGVMNTEAFF. Written as DNA, the CDR3 is TGTGCCAGCAGCGTAGGTGCGACAGGGGTTATGAACACTGAAGCTTTCTTT. The chain is built from TRBV9 and TRBJ1-1, with 8 nucleotides matching TRBD1. Looked up from germline, CDR1 is SGDLS and CDR2 is YYNGEE. Trimming took 0 bases from V and 0 from J; bases not matched to a gene: 7. The CDR3 contains 17 residues.

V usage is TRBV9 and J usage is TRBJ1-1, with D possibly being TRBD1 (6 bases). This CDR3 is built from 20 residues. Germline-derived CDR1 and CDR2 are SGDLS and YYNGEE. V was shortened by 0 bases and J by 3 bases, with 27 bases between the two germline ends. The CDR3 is CASSVERGRGDLRLDTEAFF. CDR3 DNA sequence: TGTGCCAGCAGCGTAGAACGAGGGAGGGGGGACCTGCGATTGGACACTGAAGCTTTCTTT.

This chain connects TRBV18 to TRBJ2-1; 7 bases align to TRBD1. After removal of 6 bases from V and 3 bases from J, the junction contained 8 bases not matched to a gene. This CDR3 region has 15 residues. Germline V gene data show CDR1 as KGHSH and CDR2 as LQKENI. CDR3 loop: CASSPGRDSYNEQFF. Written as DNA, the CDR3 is TGTGCCAGCTCCCCGGGCCGGGACAGCTACAATGAGCAGTTCTTC.

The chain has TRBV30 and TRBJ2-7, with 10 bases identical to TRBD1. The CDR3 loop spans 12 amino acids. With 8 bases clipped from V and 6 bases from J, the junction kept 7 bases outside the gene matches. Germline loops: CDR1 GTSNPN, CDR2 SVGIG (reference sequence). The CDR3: CAGTGEGSEQYF. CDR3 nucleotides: TGTGCCGGGACAGGGGAAGGTTCCGAGCAGTACTTC.

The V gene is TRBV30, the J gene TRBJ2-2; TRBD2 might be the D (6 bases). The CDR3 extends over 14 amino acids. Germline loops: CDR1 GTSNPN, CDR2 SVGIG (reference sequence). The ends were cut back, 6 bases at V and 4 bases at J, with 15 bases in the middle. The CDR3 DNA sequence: TGTGCCTGTTCCCGGGGGAGTCTCACCGGGGAGCTGTTTTTT. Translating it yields CACSRGSLTGELFF.

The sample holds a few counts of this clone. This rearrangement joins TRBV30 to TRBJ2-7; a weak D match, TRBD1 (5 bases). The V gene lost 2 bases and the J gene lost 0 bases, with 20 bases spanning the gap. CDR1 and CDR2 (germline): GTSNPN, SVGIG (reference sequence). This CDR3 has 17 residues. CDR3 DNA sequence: TGTGCCTGGAGTCTTCCCCCCAGGGCGTTCATCTCCTACGAGCAGTACTTC. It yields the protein CAWSLPPRAFISYEQYF.

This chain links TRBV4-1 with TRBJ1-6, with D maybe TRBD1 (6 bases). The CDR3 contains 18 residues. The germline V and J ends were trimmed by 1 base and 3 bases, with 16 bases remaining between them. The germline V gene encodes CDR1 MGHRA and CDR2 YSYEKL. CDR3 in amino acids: CASSQVAGAILYNSPLHF. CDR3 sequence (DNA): TGCGCCAGCAGCCAAGTGGCAGGGGCGATACTCTATAATTCACCCCTCCACTTT.